Listed below are T cell receptor beta chains from one sample, sequenced in a study of cytomegalovirus exposure and HLA in healthy donors. The assay was immunoSEQ multiplex PCR, and TCRdb's table has in-frame clones only and misses some. The sample holds about 200,000 clones, around 78% seen once. Sequences were obtained from PBMCs. The source of these receptors is a woman between 18 and 29 years old in good health and CMV-seronegative. Each CDR3 is given with its conserved first and last residue. Fields, in order: J gene, V gene, D gene, clone size, CDR3 DNA, CDR3 protein. D genes are given only for firm matches. Rows give clone size only sometimes, using once, few, many, or a class for an expanded clone.

J: TRBJ2-7
V: TRBV11-2
D: NA
size: NA
DNA: TGTGCCAGCAGCTTAGCGGGCAGGGTAAACGAGCAGTACTTC
CDR3: CASSLAGRVNEQYF

J: TRBJ2-2
V: TRBV27
D: TRBD2
size: NA
DNA: TGTGCCAGCAGTCCCCGGACTAGCGGGAGCCCGAGCACCGGGGAGCTGTTTTTT
CDR3: CASSPRTSGSPSTGELFF

J: TRBJ1-1
V: TRBV6-5
D: TRBD1
size: NA
DNA: TGTGCCAGCATCGAGGGGGCGATGAACACTGAAGCTTTCTTT
CDR3: CASIEGAMNTEAFF

J: TRBJ2-7
V: TRBV29-1
D: TRBD1
size: once
DNA: TGCAGCGTTGATCTGGGTAGGGGGCCCTCCTCCTACGAGCAGTACTTC
CDR3: CSVDLGRGPSSYEQYF

J: TRBJ2-7
V: TRBV19
D: NA
size: NA
DNA: TGTGCCAGTAGTATAGATCCAACAGGTTCCTACGAGCAGTACTTC
CDR3: CASSIDPTGSYEQYF

J: TRBJ2-1
V: TRBV5-6
D: TRBD2
size: NA
DNA: TGTGCCAGCAGCTTGTACAGCGGGGGCAGCTACAATGAGCAGTTCTTC
CDR3: CASSLYSGGSYNEQFF

J: TRBJ2-7
V: TRBV27
D: TRBD2
size: NA
DNA: TGTGCCAGCAGTGGCGGGAGGCCCTACGAGCAGTACTTC
CDR3: CASSGGRPYEQYF

J: TRBJ1-2
V: TRBV5-4
D: TRBD1
size: NA
DNA: TGTGCCAGCAGCTCCCGATATACCGACAGGGGGCGAGGCTACACCTTC
CDR3: CASSSRYTDRGRGYTF

J: TRBJ2-1
V: TRBV15
D: TRBD1
size: NA
DNA: TGTGCCACCAGCGTTCCGGGACAGGGTAACAATGAGCAGTTCTTC
CDR3: CATSVPGQGNNEQFF

J: TRBJ1-1
V: TRBV25-1
D: NA
size: NA
DNA: TGTGCCAGTCAGGGTCGGACTGAAGCTTTCTTT
CDR3: CASQGRTEAFF

J: TRBJ1-4
V: TRBV30
D: NA
size: NA
DNA: TGTGCCTGGACGCTCTTGGGGGCTAATGAAAAACTGTTTTTT
CDR3: CAWTLLGANEKLFF

J: TRBJ1-2
V: TRBV9
D: NA
size: NA
DNA: TGTGCCAGCAGCCCCTCCTGGCCTGCTAACTATGGCTACACCTTC
CDR3: CASSPSWPANYGYTF

J: TRBJ1-5
V: TRBV6-1
D: TRBD1
size: NA
DNA: TGTGCCAGCAGGGATGGACAGGGGCACAATCAGCCCCAGCATTTT
CDR3: CASRDGQGHNQPQHF

J: TRBJ1-5
V: TRBV6-6
D: NA
size: NA
DNA: TGTGCCAGCAGTTTCCCGGATAGCAATCAGCCCCAGCATTTT
CDR3: CASSFPDSNQPQHF

J: TRBJ2-1
V: TRBV10-2
D: NA
size: once
DNA: TGCGCCAGCAGTGAGTGGGGGGTCAGTGAGCAGTTCTTC
CDR3: CASSEWGVSEQFF

J: TRBJ1-1
V: TRBV7-3
D: NA
size: NA
DNA: TGTGCCAGCAGCTCAACGCGGGGCACTGAAGCTTTCTTT
CDR3: CASSSTRGTEAFF

J: TRBJ2-1
V: TRBV4-1
D: TRBD2
size: NA
DNA: TGCGCCAGCAGCCATATTAACAGGGGCCTAGCGGGAGTAGCAAATGAGCAGTTCTTC
CDR3: CASSHINRGLAGVANEQFF

J: TRBJ2-3
V: TRBV4-2
D: TRBD2
size: NA
DNA: TGTGCCAGCAGCCAAGGGACTAGCGGGGGGATACGCACAGATACGCAGTATTTT
CDR3: CASSQGTSGGIRTDTQYF

J: TRBJ1-3
V: TRBV6-5
D: NA
size: NA
DNA: TGTGCCAGCAGGGCGGGGGGCTCTGGAAACACCATATATTTT
CDR3: CASRAGGSGNTIYF

J: TRBJ2-1
V: TRBV29-1
D: TRBD1
size: NA
DNA: TGCAGCGTTGAACTCCCGACAGGGTGGAGCGATGAGCAGTTCTTC
CDR3: CSVELPTGWSDEQFF

J: TRBJ2-7
V: TRBV11-2
D: TRBD1
size: NA
DNA: TGTGCCAGCAGCTCACCGGGACAGGGCGTCGTCGAGCAGTACTTC
CDR3: CASSSPGQGVVEQYF